The 26 T cell receptor beta chains in this list originate from one sample, sequenced in a study of the immune and genomic landscape of osteosarcoma. Clones were sequenced by immunoSEQ multiplex PCR, and TCRdb holds only the in-frame ones, with some missing. The sample contains approximately 1,500 clones, around 78% of which appear only once. The material sequenced was metastatic tumor tissue from the lung. These receptors all stem from a woman aged 25 to 39 with osteosarcoma.

The J gene is TRBJ2-3, the V gene TRBV19; D may be TRBD1 or TRBD2 (5 bases each). There are 15 residues in the CDR3. The germline gives CDR1 LNHDA, CDR2 SQIVND (reference sequence). The V end was cut by 11 bases, the J end by 0 bases, with 18 bases between. CDR3 protein: CASSREGSSTDTQYF. For the CDR3, the DNA is TGTGCCTCTTCAAGAGAGGGGTCTAGCACAGATACGCAGTATTTT. The full variable domain, its missing parts supplied by reference TRBV19 and TRBJ2-3, is DGGITQSPKYLFRKEGQNVTLSCEQNLNHDAMYWYRQDPGQGLRLIYYSQIVNDFQKGDIAEGYSVSREKKESFPLTVTSAQKNPTAFYLCASSREGSSTDTQYFGPGTRLTVL.

The J gene is TRBJ2-1, the V gene TRBV9; D may be TRBD1 or TRBD2 (6 bases each). With 1 base removed from V and 10 bases from J, the gap between germline ends came to 12 bases. The germline gives CDR1 SGDLS, CDR2 YYNGEE. This CDR3 is built from 13 residues. The DNA of the CDR3 is TGTGCCAGCAGCGTAAGTTTAGGGGGGGAGCAGTTCTTC. It codes for CASSVSLGGEQFF.

V gene TRBV7-9 combines with J gene TRBJ2-1; TRBD1 is a possible D gene (6 bases). Germline CDR1 and CDR2: SEHNR and FQNEAQ (reference sequence). V lost 4 bases to trimming and J lost 4 bases, with 17 bases between them. The CDR3 runs 16 residues. DNA for the CDR3: TGTGCCAGCAGCTCGACGAGCTTCACAGGGTACAATGAGCAGTTCTTC. It specifies CASSSTSFTGYNEQFF.

This chain links TRBV11-1 with TRBJ2-7; D is possibly TRBD1 (7 bases). The CDR3 has 14 amino acids. In germline, CDR1 is SGHAT, CDR2 FQDESV (reference sequence). V lost 5 bases and J lost 3, with 14 bases in between. CDR3 sequence: CASSRAGGGYEQYF. CDR3 sequence (DNA): TGTGCCAGCAGCCGAGCAGGGGGAGGCTACGAGCAGTACTTC.

On this clone: Mismatch with germline at one junction end may stem from a read error. V is TRBV28 and J is TRBJ2-7, with 9 bases matching TRBD1. The CDR3 spans 13 residues. Germline lookup yields CDR1 MDHEN and CDR2 SYDVKM. The CDR3 sequence: CASSLEGGTDRGF. DNA for the CDR3: TGTGCCAGCAGTTTAGAGGGAGGGACAGACAGGGGGTTC.

The table lists this clone with a count of one. This chain joins TRBV6-1 and TRBJ2-7; 8 bases are shared with TRBD1. With 0 bases clipped from V and 5 bases from J, the junction kept 6 bases outside the gene matches. Per the germline V gene, CDR1 is MNHNS and CDR2 is SASEGT. The CDR3 is 15 residues long. This CDR3 is CASSEATGEFHEQYF. The CDR3 DNA reads as TGTGCCAGCAGTGAAGCGACAGGGGAGTTCCACGAGCAGTACTTC.

This chain connects TRBV27 to TRBJ1-2, with D unresolved. The CDR3 sequence is 14 residues long. Trimming shortened V by 5 bases and J by 0 bases, and 10 bases separated the two germline ends. CDR1 and CDR2 (germline): MNHEY, SMNVEV (reference sequence). Written as DNA, the CDR3 is TGTGCCAGCAGTATTCATGGGCCTAACTATGGCTACACCTTC. Amino acid sequence: CASSIHGPNYGYTF.

V and J are TRBV28 and TRBJ2-5; D ambiguous. The CDR3 has 14 amino acids. Germline CDR1 and CDR2: MDHEN and SYDVKM. Trimming stripped 5 bases from V and 1 base from J, with 11 bases between. CDR3 loop: CASSRTEPQETQYF. Here the CDR3 DNA reads TGTGCCAGCAGTCGGACGGAGCCCCAAGAGACCCAGTACTTC.

V usage is TRBV4-2 and J usage is TRBJ1-4, with D perhaps TRBD1 (5 bases). Trimming took 4 bases from V and 7 from J, leaving 16 bases between them. Per germline, CDR1 LGHNA and CDR2 YNFKEQ. The CDR3 runs to 15 residues. The CDR3 protein is CASSPPLGGGEKLFF. The CDR3 region has the DNA TGTGCCAGCAGCCCTCCCCTGGGCGGGGGTGAAAAACTGTTTTTT.

This clone occurred once. V usage is TRBV2 and J usage is TRBJ1-5, with D perhaps matching TRBD1 (6 bases). The CDR3 runs 16 residues. Germline CDR1 and CDR2: SNHLY and FYNNEI. Trimming shortened V by 5 bases and J by 4 bases, and 18 bases separated the two germline ends. CDR3 nucleotides: TGTGCCAGCAGTCCCACAGCAGGGGATCGGAATCAGCCCCAGCATTTT. Translation gives CASSPTAGDRNQPQHF.

The chain combines TRBV5-1 with TRBJ2-2; no clear D. This CDR3 has 14 amino acids. V lost 4 bases and J 3 bases, leaving 10 bases between the germline ends. Germline V CDR1 and CDR2: SGHRS, YFSETQ. The CDR3 DNA follows: TGCGCCAGCAGCCCGGCCGAATACACCGGGGAGCTGTTTTTT. Translating gives CASSPAEYTGELFF.

The chain carries TRBV10-3 and TRBJ2-7; 10 nucleotides line up with TRBD1. The CDR3 contains 14 residues. Germline V lookup: CDR1 ENHRY, CDR2 SYGVKD. V was clipped by 2 bases and J by 6 bases; unmatched bases: 4. The CDR3 is CAISERTGGTEQYF. In nucleotides, the CDR3 is TGTGCCATCAGTGAGAGGACAGGGGGAACCGAGCAGTACTTC.

V is TRBV28 and J is TRBJ2-7; the D is unclear. Germline CDR1 reads MDHEN; CDR2 reads SYDVKM. The CDR3 sequence is 11 residues long. V was clipped by 2 bases and J by 2 bases, with 1 base between them. The CDR3 sequence: CASSLAYEQYF. CDR3 bases: TGTGCCAGCAGTTTAGCCTACGAGCAGTACTTC. Full variable domain (outside the CDR3, taken from reference TRBV28 and TRBJ2-7): DVKVTQSSRYLVKRTGEKVFLECVQDMDHENMFWYRQDPGLGLRLIYFSYDVKMKEKGDIPEGYSVSREKKERFSLILESASTNQTSMYLCASSLAYEQYFGPGTRLTVT.

The chain uses TRBV6-5 and TRBJ2-1; no definite D call. The V gene lost 6 bases and the J gene lost 0 bases, with 9 bases spanning the gap. Germline-derived CDR1 and CDR2 are MNHEY and SVGAGI. There are 14 residues in the CDR3. In nucleotides, the CDR3 is TGTGCCAGCAGCCCACCTAGCTCCTACAATGAGCAGTTCTTC. This translates into CASSPPSSYNEQFF.

This clone was detected once. The chain has TRBV5-1 and TRBJ2-2, with 7 positions matching TRBD1. Germline CDR1 SGHRS, CDR2 YFSETQ. The V and J ends lost 4 bases and 1 base, in that order; junction bases with no gene match: 4. The CDR3 is 15 amino acids. The DNA for the CDR3 is TGCGCCAGCAGCCACGGACAGGAGAACACCGGGGAGCTGTTTTTT. Protein: CASSHGQENTGELFF.

The chain employs TRBV5-4 and TRBJ2-1; D gene unclear. V shed 0 bases and J shed 8 bases, with 3 bases lying between them. The germline V gene encodes CDR1 SGHNT and CDR2 YYREEE (reference sequence). The CDR3 totals 11 residues. In DNA form, the CDR3 reads TGTGCCAGCAGCTTGGGTCATGAGCAGTTCTTC. Its translation: CASSLGHEQFF.

In this sample, this clone turned up once. The chain has TRBV7-9 and TRBJ2-5; 7 positions agree with TRBD1. The V segment lost 3 bases and the J segment 2 bases; nucleotides outside the gene matches: 9. Germline lookup yields CDR1 SEHNR and CDR2 FQNEAQ (reference sequence). The CDR3 totals 16 residues. The CDR3: CASSLGPTGVQETQYF. CDR3 coding DNA: TGTGCCAGCAGCTTGGGGCCCACAGGGGTTCAAGAGACCCAGTACTTC.

The V call is TRBV7-9, the J call TRBJ2-7; either TRBD1 or TRBD2 may supply D (5 bases each). V lost 5 bases and J lost 0, with 14 bases in between. This CDR3 contains 15 residues. CDR1 and CDR2 from the germline V gene are SEHNR and FQNEAQ (reference sequence). The CDR3 reads CASSGTDLSSYEQYF. CDR3 nucleotides: TGTGCCAGCAGCGGGACGGACCTGAGCTCCTACGAGCAGTACTTC.

The chain links TRBV30 to TRBJ2-5; D may be TRBD2 (6 bases). Germline CDR1 and CDR2: GTSNPN and SVGIG (reference sequence). The CDR3 contains 13 residues. V shed 0 bases and J shed 5 bases, with 10 bases lying between them. CDR3 DNA: TGTGCCTGGAGTGTGGGAGGTTGGGAGACCCAGTACTTC. This translates into CAWSVGGWETQYF.

This clone turned up a few times. The chain is built from TRBV6-5 and TRBJ1-1, with D possibly TRBD1 on 6 matching bases. Germline CDR1 reads MNHEY; CDR2 reads SVGAGI. The ends were cut back, 5 bases at V and 6 bases at J, with 13 bases in the middle. The CDR3 runs 13 residues. As DNA, the CDR3 is TGTGCCAGCAGTCTGGACAGTAGGGCTGAAGCTTTCTTT. Its protein is CASSLDSRAEAFF.

V usage is TRBV5-1 and J usage is TRBJ2-5; a weak D match, TRBD1 (5 bases). Between the trimmed V and J ends, which lost 3 bases and 3 bases, there was a span of 12 bases. The CDR3 is made up of 14 amino acids. Germline V gene sequence: CDR1 SGHRS, CDR2 YFSETQ. CDR3 coding DNA: TGCGCCAGCAGCTCAGGGTTTTCTAAAGAGACCCAGTACTTC. Its protein is CASSSGFSKETQYF.

The chain recombines TRBV28 with TRBJ2-3, with a tentative D call TRBD1 (6 bases). The CDR3 loop spans 13 amino acids. CDR1 is MDHEN, CDR2 SYDVKM, per germline. The V end was cut by 5 bases, the J end by 2 bases, with 8 bases between. Here the CDR3 reads CASSGQYTDTQYF. In DNA form, the CDR3 reads TGTGCCAGCAGTGGACAGTACACAGATACGCAGTATTTT.

Here the CDR3 reads CATGRREGYNEQFF. CDR3 DNA sequence: TGTGCCACCGGCCGTCGGGAAGGCTACAATGAGCAGTTCTTC. The rearrangement links TRBV15 to TRBJ2-1; weak D call: TRBD2 (5 bases). The CDR3 runs to 14 residues. Germline CDR1 and CDR2: LNHNV and YYDKDF (reference sequence). Trimming took 8 bases from V and 3 from J, leaving 14 bases between them. Filled out from reference TRBV15 and TRBJ2-1, the complete variable domain reads DAMVIQNPRYQVTQFGKPVTLSCSQTLNHNVMYWYQQKSSQAPKLLFHYYDKDFNNEADTPDNFQSRRPNTSFCFLDIRSPGLGDTAMYLCATGRREGYNEQFFGPGTRLTVL.

This chain links TRBV27 with TRBJ2-1; 7 positions agree with TRBD2. Germline V gene sequence: CDR1 MNHEY, CDR2 SMNVEV (reference sequence). The CDR3 sequence is 13 residues long. The junction had 3 bases not matched to a gene; V was cut back by 2 bases and J by 8 bases. The CDR3 nucleotides are TGTGCCAGCAGTTTAGCGGGAGCCTATGAGCAGTTCTTC. This codes for CASSLAGAYEQFF.

The chain uses TRBV4-1 and TRBJ2-3; 11 bases are shared with TRBD2. In germline, CDR1 is MGHRA, CDR2 YSYEKL. This CDR3 spans 17 amino acids. J lost 4 bases, V lost 0 bases, and 6 bases had no gene match. The CDR3 sequence is CASSQELAGAGADTQYF. CDR3 DNA sequence: TGCGCCAGCAGCCAAGAACTAGCGGGGGCCGGGGCAGATACGCAGTATTTT.

This clone was observed a few times. The V and J genes are TRBV28 and TRBJ1-1, with D hard to call. V was clipped by 1 base and J by 7 bases, with 13 bases between them. In germline, CDR1 is MDHEN, CDR2 SYDVKM. CDR3 size: 14 residues. The CDR3 DNA sequence: TGTGCCAGCAGTTTATTTTTTCGGTCGGTTGAAGCTTTCTTT. Its translation: CASSLFFRSVEAFF. Combining the CDR3 with reference TRBV28 and TRBJ1-1 gives the whole variable domain DVKVTQSSRYLVKRTGEKVFLECVQDMDHENMFWYRQDPGLGLRLIYFSYDVKMKEKGDIPEGYSVSREKKERFSLILESASTNQTSMYLCASSLFFRSVEAFFGQGTRLTVV.